The clone carrying this T cell receptor beta chain was observed at least ten times. This entry belongs to a study of regulatory T cells in long-lasting Graves disease. Documented time point: newly diagnosed GD, antithyroid drugs for less than 3 months. The TCR library was prepared using RNA isolated from PBMCs. Construction of the TCR beta libraries employed iRepertoire HTBI primers in conjunction with Arm-PCR of CDR3 regions. TCRdb called the multiplex PCR reads again in MiXCR, with one record for every CDR3 protein. The table has about 380,000 distinct CDR3 sequences, 15% seen once. Between the trimmed V and J ends, which lost 3 bases and 4 bases, there was a span of 13 bases. Germline V gene lookup returns CDR1 SGDLS and CDR2 YYNGEE. The CDR3 is 15 residues long.

The material was peripheral blood mononuclear cells (PBMCs), obtained at new diagnosis, from a patient treated with antithyroid drugs. The TCR sequence derives from a female donor with Graves disease. The chain employs TRBV9 and TRBJ2-2; the D call may be TRBD1 or TRBD2 (5 bases each). This chain's CDR3 is CASSEGHGTTGELFF. For the CDR3, the DNA is TGTGCCAGCAGCGAGGGCCATGGGACCACCGGGGAGCTGTTTTTT.